Following are 20 T cell receptor beta chains from one sample sequenced in a study of CD8+CD57+ T cells in acquired aplastic anemia. The sequenced patients had an expansion of CD8+CD57+ cells seen by flow cytometry. Template material for TCR beta VDJ and CDR3 profiling consisted of genomic DNA. A single record per CDR3 protein comes from TCRdb applying MiXCR to the reads. The sample has about 180,000 distinct CDR3 sequences, roughly 60% seen once. The specimen was sorted CD4+, CD8+, or CD8+CD57+ T cells (not recorded which) from PBMCs. The receptors originated from a human donor with aplastic anemia.

V gene TRBV19 combines with J gene TRBJ2-7; 8 bases match TRBD1. The CDR3 sequence is 14 residues long. Trimming cost V 6 bases and J 0 bases; bases outside gene matches: 4. CDR1 and CDR2 (germline): LNHDA, SQIVND (reference sequence). CDR3 nucleotides: TGTGCCAGTAGAGAACAGGGGGGCTCCTACGAGCAGTACTTC. Translated: CASREQGGSYEQYF.

This chain joins TRBV29-1 and TRBJ1-1, with no clear D. The germline V gene has CDR1 SQVTM and CDR2 ANQGSEA. CDR3 length: 12 residues. V was trimmed by 5 bases and J by 3 bases, leaving 10 bases between them. The CDR3 spells CSVRGSYTEAFF. As DNA, the CDR3 is TGCAGCGTTAGAGGCTCCTACACTGAAGCTTTCTTT.

V is TRBV7-2 and J is TRBJ2-1; weak D call: TRBD2 (5 bases). Per germline, CDR1 SGHTA and CDR2 FQGNSA. V was cut by 6 bases and J by 6 bases, with 15 bases left in between. CDR3 length: 14 amino acids. Here the CDR3 DNA reads TGTGCCAGCAGTTTTTCTAGCAGCCGCAATGAGCAGTTCTTC. Translation gives CASSFSSSRNEQFF. Drawing the rest from reference TRBV7-2 and TRBJ2-1, the complete variable domain is GAGVSQSPSNKVTEKGKDVELRCDPISGHTALYWYRQSLGQGLEFLIYFQGNSAPDKSGLPSDRFSAERTGGSVSTLTIQRTQQEDSAVYLCASSFSSSRNEQFFGPGTRLTVL.

Comments on this clonotype: A junction boundary mismatches the germline segment, possibly from a read error. This chain connects TRBV20-1 to TRBJ2-3; TRBD2 matches 10 bases. CDR3 length: 14 amino acids. Germline V lookup: CDR1 DFQATT, CDR2 SNEGSKA (reference sequence). The CDR3 DNA is TGCAGTGCTAGAGTGGGACTAGCGATAGATACGCAGTACTTT. Translation gives CSARVGLAIDTQYF.

The J gene is TRBJ2-5, the V gene TRBV24-1, with TRBD1 matching 8 bases. The length of the CDR3 is 14 residues. Germline-derived CDR1 and CDR2 are KGHDR and SFDVKD. V dropped 4 bases and J dropped 5; count of bases not matched to a gene: 5. The CDR3 protein is CATSDSHRGETQYF. In DNA, the CDR3 is TGTGCCACCAGTGACTCACACAGGGGGGAGACCCAGTACTTC.

V usage is TRBV10-3 and J usage is TRBJ1-1, with 9 bases aligning to TRBD1. Per the germline V gene, CDR1 is ENHRY and CDR2 is SYGVKD. The V segment lost 8 bases and the J segment 1 base; nucleotides outside the gene matches: 5. The CDR3 is made up of 14 amino acids. The CDR3 region has the DNA TGTGCCATCGCCAAGGGACAGGGGAACACTGAAGCTTTCTTT. The encoded protein is CAIAKGQGNTEAFF.

Regarding this clonotype: A much larger clonotype is one base distant, so this may be a read error. The CDR3 nucleotides are TGTGCCAGCAGCCTAAGCAGGCTTGAAGCTTTCTTT. The encoded protein is CASSLSRLEAFF. This chain joins TRBV4-2 and TRBJ1-1, with D unclear. CDR1 and CDR2 (germline): LGHNA, YNFKEQ. This CDR3 is built from 12 residues. V lost 4 bases and J lost 7, with 10 bases in between.

The chain is built from TRBV7-6 and TRBJ2-1, with 12 bases that match TRBD2. Trimming cost V 2 bases and J 4 bases; bases outside gene matches: 3. There are 16 residues in the CDR3. The V gene's germline CDR1 is SGHVS and CDR2 FNYEAQ. CDR3 nucleotides: TGTGCCAGCAGCTTATCCGGGACTAGCGGGTACAATGAGCAGTTCTTC. Translating gives CASSLSGTSGYNEQFF.

The chain has TRBV4-2 and TRBJ2-2, with TRBD2 matching 12 bases. Germline V CDR1 and CDR2: LGHNA, YNFKEQ. There are 16 residues in the CDR3. Trimming at V came to 5 bases and at J to 4 bases, leaving 5 bases not matched to a gene. The CDR3 here is CASSSGLAGPTGELFF. The CDR3 DNA reads as TGTGCCAGCAGCTCTGGACTAGCGGGGCCCACCGGGGAGCTGTTTTTT.

This sequence joins TRBV25-1 and TRBJ1-6; D uncertain. Germline V gives CDR1 MGHDK, CDR2 SYGVNS. The ends were cut back, 1 base at V and 7 bases at J, with 8 bases in the middle. This CDR3 contains 14 residues. The CDR3 DNA reads as TGTGCCAGCAGTGAATTAGGGATCAATTCACCCCTCCACTTT. Translated, it gives CASSELGINSPLHF.

DNA of the CDR3: TGTGCCATCAGTGAATTGGGCAGGGGTAACGAGCAGTACTTC. Protein sequence: CAISELGRGNEQYF. The genes are TRBV10-3 and TRBJ2-7; weak D call: TRBD1 (6 bases). Germline-derived CDR1 and CDR2 are ENHRY and SYGVKD. The germline V and J ends were trimmed by 3 bases and 5 bases, with 14 bases remaining between them. The CDR3 has 14 residues.

The V call is TRBV19, the J call TRBJ2-3, with TRBD2 identical over 9 bases. V trimming: 3 bases; J trimming: 5 bases; junction bases outside the gene matches: 6. CDR1 is LNHDA and CDR2 is SQIVND in the germline V gene (reference sequence). The CDR3 spans 15 residues. This CDR3 reads CASSIIAGVLDTQYF. The CDR3, as DNA: TGTGCCAGTAGTATTATAGCGGGGGTACTAGATACGCAGTATTTT.

The V call is TRBV15, the J call TRBJ1-2; D not resolved. CDR3 size: 14 residues. Germline assignment: CDR1 LNHNV and CDR2 YYDKDF (reference sequence). Trimming pared 3 bases from V and 8 bases from J, leaving 16 bases between. CDR3 amino acids: CATSSRQSGQGYTF. The CDR3, as DNA: TGTGCCACCAGCAGTCGTCAGAGTGGGCAGGGCTACACCTTC.

The chain carries TRBV24-1 and TRBJ2-3; D may be TRBD2 (5 bases). From germline, CDR1 is KGHDR and CDR2 SFDVKD. V lost 6 bases, J lost 3 bases, and 9 bases lay in between. The CDR3 covers 13 residues. CDR3 region: CATSRRRTDTQYF. CDR3 nucleotide sequence: TGTGCCACCAGTAGGAGGCGTACAGATACGCAGTATTTT.

This clonotype was picked up many times. The chain is built from TRBV12-3 or TRBV12-4 and TRBJ1-2; 8 nucleotides line up with TRBD1. CDR3 length equals 18 residues. The trim removed 1 base at V and 0 bases at J, leaving 10 bases unmatched. The DNA for the CDR3 is TGTGCCAGCAGTTTAGTTAGACAGGGGATTTTGGCTAACTATGGCTACACCTTC. As protein: CASSLVRQGILANYGYTF.

With regard to this clonotype: One end of the junction is discordant with germline, which a read error may explain. J is TRBJ1-1 and V is TRBV10-3, with D possibly matching TRBD1 (6 bases). The CDR3 extends over 13 amino acids. The germline CDR1 and CDR2 sequences are ENHRY and SYGVKD. The CDR3 protein is CAISVGGDTEAFF. CDR3 coding DNA: TGTGCCATCAGTGTGGGGGGGGACACTGAGGCTTTCTTT.

About this clonotype: A much larger clone lies one base from this, so it may be a read error. The V and J genes are TRBV7-2 and TRBJ2-7; possibly TRBD1 for D (6 bases). Germline CDR1 is SGHTA and CDR2 is FQGNSA. This CDR3 region has 14 residues. CDR3 residues: CASSQGLADGEQHF. CDR3 nucleotide sequence: TGTGCCAGCAGCCAGGGGTTGGCGGATGGCGAGCAGCACTTC.

The gene calls are TRBV2 and TRBJ2-2; 10 nucleotides align to TRBD1. V shed 8 bases and J 3 bases; nucleotides not matched to a gene: 3. The CDR3 totals 14 residues. Germline V gene sequence: CDR1 SNHLY, CDR2 FYNNEI. Here the CDR3 reads CASRGQGYTGELFF. CDR3 bases: TGTGCCAGCCGGGGACAGGGGTACACCGGGGAGCTGTTTTTT. The whole variable domain, remainder taken from reference TRBV2 and TRBJ2-2, is EPEVTQTPSHQVTQMGQEVILRCVPISNHLYFYWYRQILGQKVEFLVSFYNNEISEKSEIFDDQFSVERPDGSNFTLKIRSTKLEDSAMYFCASRGQGYTGELFFGEGSRLTVL.

The chain couples TRBV7-8 to TRBJ2-6, with 10 bases matching TRBD1. Looked up from germline, CDR1 is SGHVS and CDR2 is FQNEAQ. Trimming cost V 6 bases and J 4 bases; bases outside gene matches: 6. The CDR3 totals 16 residues. CDR3 protein: CASRPGQGTGANVLTF. CDR3 nucleotides: TGTGCCAGCAGGCCGGGACAGGGGACCGGGGCCAACGTCCTGACTTTC. Full variable domain (remainder filled in from reference TRBV7-8 and TRBJ2-6): GAGVSQSPRYKVAKRGQDVALRCDPISGHVSLFWYQQALGQGPEFLTYFQNEAQLDKSGLPSDRFFAERPEGSVSTLKIQRTQQEDSAVYLCASRPGQGTGANVLTFGAGSRLTVL.

With regard to this clonotype: Since the CDR3 does not end with the conserved phenylalanine or tryptophan, this likely comes from a read error. The V and J genes are TRBV19 and TRBJ1-5; D is undetermined. The CDR3 loop spans 15 amino acids. Germline V gene data show CDR1 as LNHDA and CDR2 as SQIVND (reference sequence). The CDR3 nucleotides are TGTGCCAGTAGTATTAGGACCAATAGCAATCGGCCCCAGCATCTT. It specifies CASSIRTNSNRPQHL.